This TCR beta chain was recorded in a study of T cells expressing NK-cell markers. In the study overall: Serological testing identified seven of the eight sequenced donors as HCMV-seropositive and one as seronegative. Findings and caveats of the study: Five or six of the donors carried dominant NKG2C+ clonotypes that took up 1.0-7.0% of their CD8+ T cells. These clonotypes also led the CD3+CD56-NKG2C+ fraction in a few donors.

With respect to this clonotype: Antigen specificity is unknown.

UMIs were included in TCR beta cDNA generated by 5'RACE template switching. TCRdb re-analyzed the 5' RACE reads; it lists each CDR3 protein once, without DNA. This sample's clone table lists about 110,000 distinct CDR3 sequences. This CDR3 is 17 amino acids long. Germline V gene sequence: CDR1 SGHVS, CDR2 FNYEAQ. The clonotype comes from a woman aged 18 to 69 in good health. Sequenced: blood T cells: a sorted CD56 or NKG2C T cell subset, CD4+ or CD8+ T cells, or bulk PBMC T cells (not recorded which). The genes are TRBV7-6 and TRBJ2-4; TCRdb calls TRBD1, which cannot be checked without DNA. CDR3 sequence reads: CASSLFREGAGKNIQYF.